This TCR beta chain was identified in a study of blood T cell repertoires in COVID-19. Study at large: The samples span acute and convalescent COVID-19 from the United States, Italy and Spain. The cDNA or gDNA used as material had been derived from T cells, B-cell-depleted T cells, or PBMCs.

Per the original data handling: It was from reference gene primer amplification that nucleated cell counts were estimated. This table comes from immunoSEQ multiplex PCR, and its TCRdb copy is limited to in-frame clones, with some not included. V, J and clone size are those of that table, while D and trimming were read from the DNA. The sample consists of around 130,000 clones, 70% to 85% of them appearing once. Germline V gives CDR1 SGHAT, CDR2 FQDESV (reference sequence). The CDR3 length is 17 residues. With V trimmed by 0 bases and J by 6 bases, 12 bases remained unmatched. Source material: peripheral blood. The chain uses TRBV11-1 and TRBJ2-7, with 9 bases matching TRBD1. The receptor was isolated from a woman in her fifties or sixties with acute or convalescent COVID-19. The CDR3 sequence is CASSLAGPGTGQGEQYF. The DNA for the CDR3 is TGTGCCAGCAGCTTAGCGGGTCCCGGGACAGGGCAAGGCGAGCAGTACTTC.